Reported below is one TCR beta chain. Its antigen is not identified. This record comes from a study of T cell responses to AZD1222 COVID-19 vaccine. Study as a whole: Pooled together were second doses at about 4 or about 12 weeks.

Libraries were prepared by immunoSEQ multiplex PCR; TCRdb keeps only in-frame clonotypes and omits some of them. This table holds 75,000 to 90,000 clones, 70% to 85% found once. The V gene's germline CDR1 is SEHNR and CDR2 FQNEAQ (reference sequence). CDR3 length equals 17 residues. V was clipped by 0 bases and J by 7 bases; unmatched bases: 13. Overall study findings and caveats: With two AZD1222 doses given, Spike-specific TCR breadth and depth both rose. A mostly white British donor set with more females was recruited, and clonal diversity was possibly underestimated. CD4 TCRs linked to vaccination spanned spike, dominating at 160-218 and 743-854.

The clonotype comes from an adult in good health. The starting material was peripheral blood, obtained on day 0 of AZD1222 vaccination. The genes are TRBV7-9 and TRBJ2-7, with 9 bases matching TRBD1. The CDR3 bases are TGTGCCAGCAGCTTAGCGCGGTTCCGGGACAGGGATAGAGAGCAGTACTTC. Its protein product is CASSLARFRDRDREQYF.